Listed below are T cell receptor beta chains from one sample, sequenced in a study of cytomegalovirus exposure and HLA in healthy donors. TCRdb keeps only in-frame clones here, not all; method: immunoSEQ multiplex PCR. The sample has a few hundred thousand clones; almost 80% are singletons. The specimen was PBMCs. These receptors were obtained from a young man in good health and CMV-seronegative. Each CDR3 is given with its conserved first and last residue. A D gene is named only where the DNA matches it firmly. Size values are once, few and many counts, or a class for expanded clones, and some rows have none.

clone_size cdr3_length d_call j_call v_call cdr3_nt cdr3_aa
- 13 TRBD1 TRBJ2-5 TRBV6-5 TGTGCCAGCAGACAACAGGGGCTGGAGACCCAGTACTTC CASRQQGLETQYF
- 15 - TRBJ2-2 TRBV19 TGTGCCAGTAGCCTGGGTGGATCAGGGACCGGGGAGCTGTTTTTT CASSLGGSGTGELFF
- 16 TRBD2 TRBJ2-1 TRBV5-1 TGCGCCAGCAGCTCGAAGCTAGCGGGGGGGTACAATGAGCAGTTCTTC CASSSKLAGGYNEQFF
few 14 - TRBJ2-7 TRBV30 TGTGCCTGGAGTCCCCAACCCCAGGGAAGAGAGCAGTACTTC CAWSPQPQGREQYF
- 13 - TRBJ2-7 TRBV5-8 TGTGCCAGCAGCTTGGGACAGGTAAACGAGCAGTACTTC CASSLGQVNEQYF
- 14 TRBD1 TRBJ1-1 TRBV5-6 TGTGCCAGCACCCCGGACAGGGGGCGAAGGAAAGCTTTCTTT CASTPDRGRRKAFF
- 14 - TRBJ1-4 TRBV2 TGTGCCAGCCGGGCGGACAGAGAAAATGAAAAACTGTTTTTT CASRADRENEKLFF
- 14 - TRBJ2-1 TRBV28 TGTGCCAGCACCTATGGGTTTACGGGCAATGAGCAGTTCTTC CASTYGFTGNEQFF
once 15 TRBD2 TRBJ2-1 TRBV7-9 TGTGCCAGCAGTTGGAGCGGGGGGGCCAGCGATGAGCAGTTCTTC CASSWSGGASDEQFF
- 18 TRBD1 TRBJ2-6 TRBV30 TGTGCCTGGAGGAGGGGAGTGGACAGGGCTCATGGGGCCAACGTCCTGACTTTC CAWRRGVDRAHGANVLTF
- 15 - TRBJ1-5 TRBV19 TGTGCCAGTAGTATAGGGGCCAGTCAAAGGCAGCCCCAGCATTTT CASSIGASQRQPQHF
- 14 - TRBJ1-5 TRBV19 TGTGCCAGTACCCCGGTGAATAGCAATCAGCCCCAGCATTTT CASTPVNSNQPQHF
- 12 TRBD1 TRBJ2-7 TRBV19 TGTGCCAGTAGCAGACAGGGCGCCGAGCAGTACTTC CASSRQGAEQYF
once 13 TRBD1 TRBJ2-3 TRBV27 TGTGCCAGCAGTACAGGGGCTTGGGATACGCAGTATTTT CASSTGAWDTQYF
once 22 TRBD1 TRBJ1-6 TRBV2 TGTGCCAGCAGTATAAGTCCCGGGACAGGCGCGGCGAACCGGGCCTATAATTCACCCCTCCACTTT CASSISPGTGAANRAYNSPLHF
few 13 - TRBJ1-1 TRBV6-5 TGTGCCAGCAGAGATAGGGGAAGCACTGAAGCTTTCTTT CASRDRGSTEAFF
once 19 TRBD2 TRBJ2-6 TRBV5-1 TGCGCCAGCAGCCATAGGACTAGCGGGGGGACCTCTGGGGCCAACGTCCTGACTTTC CASSHRTSGGTSGANVLTF
- 17 TRBD1 TRBJ2-3 TRBV9 TGTGCCAGCAGCGCTTCTCCGACAGGGTCTGTCACAGATACGCAGTATTTT CASSASPTGSVTDTQYF
- 15 TRBD1 TRBJ2-7 TRBV2 TGTGCCAGCAGTGAAACGGGACAGGGTTACCACGAGCAGTACTTC CASSETGQGYHEQYF
- 16 TRBD2 TRBJ2-2 TRBV19 TGTGCCAGTAGTGGGAGACTAGCGGGAAACACCGGGGAGCTGTTTTTT CASSGRLAGNTGELFF
once 13 - TRBJ1-2 TRBV28 TGTGGGGCATCAGGACAAGGCCACTATGGCTACACCTTC CGASGQGHYGYTF
- 17 TRBD2 TRBJ2-1 TRBV7-3 TGTGCCAGCAGCCGCTCAGGCGCGGGGGGGCGAAGGAATGAGCAGTTCTTC CASSRSGAGGRRNEQFF
- 14 - TRBJ1-2 TRBV30 TGTGCCTGGAGTCGGATGGGGACAAACTATGGCTACACCTTC CAWSRMGTNYGYTF
- 15 TRBD1 TRBJ1-3 TRBV5-1 TGCGCCAGCAGCTACTCGACAGGGGGCGGAAACACCATATATTTT CASSYSTGGGNTIYF
- 17 - TRBJ1-1 TRBV15 TGTGCCACCAGCAGAGAGGAGGGGAGCCGCGGGGTGGGTGAAGCTTTCTTT CATSREEGSRGVGEAFF
- 14 - TRBJ2-7 TRBV7-2 TGTGCCAGCAGCTCCCACACGGTTTACGGGGAGCAGTACTTC CASSSHTVYGEQYF
- 16 - TRBJ2-7 TRBV7-2 TGTGCCAGCAGCTTAGATTCGGACAGTAGCTCCTACGAGCAGTACTTC CASSLDSDSSSYEQYF
- 16 TRBD2 TRBJ2-3 TRBV5-6 TGTGCCAGCAGCTTGGGACTAGCGGGGAGCACAGATACGCAGTATTTT CASSLGLAGSTDTQYF
once 17 TRBD2 TRBJ2-7 TRBV11-2 TGTGCCAGCAGCTTAACGAGCCTGGAGCGGGGCTCCTACGAGCAGTACTTC CASSLTSLERGSYEQYF
- 14 - TRBJ2-1 TRBV2 TGTGCCAGCAGCCAGAACAGGAAGTTGGACGAGCAGTTCTTC CASSQNRKLDEQFF
- 16 - TRBJ1-1 TRBV7-6 TGTGCCAGCAGCTTAGGCCGAGTTAGATTAAACACTGAAGCTTTCTTT CASSLGRVRLNTEAFF
- 16 TRBD1 TRBJ1-2 TRBV6-5 TGTGCCAGCAGTTCAAATCGACAGGGAGCTAACTATGGCTACACCTTC CASSSNRQGANYGYTF